This T cell receptor (beta chain) stems from a study of response to subunit inactivated influenza vaccine. Study-wide results and caveats: Authors suggested few new T cells are recruited by each seasonal influenza vaccination.

MiXCR was run by TCRdb on the RT-PCR reads, yielding one entry per CDR3 protein. The repertoire includes fewer than 700,000 distinct CDR3 sequences, approximately 12% of them detected once, and around 12% sits in the top ten. Notes on this clonotype: The target antigen is unknown.

Between the trimmed V and J ends, which lost 6 bases and 0 bases, there was a span of 15 bases. The length of the CDR3 is 15 residues. Germline V CDR1 and CDR2: MNHNS, SASEGT. This clonotype was sampled from a man in his fifties or sixties who received an inactivated influenza vaccine. This rearrangement joins TRBV6-1 to TRBJ2-7; D uncertain. Sequencing was performed on PBMCs from blood, taken about 40 days after vaccination. CDR3 sequence (DNA): TGTGCCAGCAGCCCCTTGGGCCAGAGCTCCTACGAGCAGTACTTC. Its protein is CASSPLGQSSYEQYF.